The following is a T cell receptor (beta chain) sequence with its context. The CDR3 loop spans 14 amino acids. CDR1 MGHRA and CDR2 YSYEKL come from the germline V gene. J was trimmed by 4 bases and V by 3 bases; bases with no gene match: 4. This specimen belongs to a study of blood T cell repertoires in COVID-19. Study-wide context: From T cells, B-cell-depleted T cells, or PBMCs came the material, which was cDNA or gDNA.

The table came from immunoSEQ multiplex PCR; TCRdb's copy has only in-frame clones and leaves some out. This sample has over 100,000 clones, with over 80% found just once. This receptor was identified in a man aged 50 or older with active COVID-19. The V gene is TRBV4-1, the J gene TRBJ2-5; TRBD2 matches at 8 bases. What was sequenced was peripheral blood. CDR3 bases: TGCGCCAGCAGCCAGCCGGGGGGGCTAGAGACCCAGTACTTC. This sequence encodes CASSQPGGLETQYF.